Following are 3 T cell receptor beta chains from one sample sequenced in a study of CXCR3-negative and CXCR3-positive naive CD8 T cells. The libraries of TRB cDNA were prepared using 5' RACE with UMI labels. TCRdb re-called the 5' RACE reads; one entry per CDR3 protein, DNA not given. The sample table sets out fewer than 80,000 distinct CDR3 sequences. Sequencing was done on a sample of naive CXCR3- CD8+ T cells from blood. Subset given: CD45RO-CCR7+CD27+CD95- naive CD8+ T cells lacking CXCR3 (TNR3-). All receptors derive from a human donor in good health. Some clones in this sample may be carry-over from other donors' samples.

The V gene is TRBV7-9, the J gene TRBJ1-1. This CDR3 is 16 amino acids long. Germline CDR1 reads SEHNR; CDR2 reads FQNEAQ (reference sequence). This CDR3 reads CASSLKARGVNTEAFF. The complete variable domain, with remaining parts taken from reference TRBV7-9 and TRBJ1-1, reads DTGVSQNPRHKITKRGQNVTFRCDPISEHNRLYWYRQTLGQGPEFLTYFQNEAQLEKSRLLSDRFSAERPKGSFSTLEIQRTEQGDSAMYLCASSLKARGVNTEAFFGQGTRLTVV.

V usage is TRBV7-9 and J usage is TRBJ2-6. Germline assignment: CDR1 SEHNR and CDR2 FQNEAQ (reference sequence). The CDR3 length is 14 residues. The CDR3 loop is CASSFGSGANVLTF.

The chain carries TRBV28 and TRBJ2-7; the D gene TCRdb calls, TRBD1, cannot be checked with no DNA. Germline values: CDR1 MDHEN, CDR2 SYDVKM. The CDR3 is made up of 15 amino acids. The CDR3 sequence: CASRQAGTGWYEQYF.